This T cell receptor beta chain was identified in a study of blood T cell repertoires in COVID-19. On the study more broadly: Samples taken during acute and convalescent COVID-19 were collected in the United States, Italy and Spain. From T cells, B-cell-depleted T cells, or PBMCs came the material, which was cDNA or gDNA.

The CDR3 has 13 amino acids. CDR1 and CDR2 (germline): LGHNA, YSLEER. With 6 bases removed from V and 7 bases from J, the gap between germline ends came to 13 bases. Patients from Seattle were sampled longitudinally, starting during active infection. Per the study methods: Estimation of nucleated cell counts was performed using reference gene primer amplification. Data came from immunoSEQ multiplex PCR; TCRdb stores just in-frame clones and leaves some out. V and J calls and clone size are copied from that table; D and trimming were computed from the DNA. The table records about 120,000 clones, around 90% of them present only once.

Material: peripheral blood. The receptor comes from a woman aged 55-69 years with COVID-19, enrolled during active disease. V gene TRBV4-3 combines with J gene TRBJ2-1; D not resolved. CDR3 in amino acids: CASSQSGLNEQFF. The CDR3 bases are TGCGCCAGCAGTCAGTCAGGTCTGAATGAGCAGTTCTTC.